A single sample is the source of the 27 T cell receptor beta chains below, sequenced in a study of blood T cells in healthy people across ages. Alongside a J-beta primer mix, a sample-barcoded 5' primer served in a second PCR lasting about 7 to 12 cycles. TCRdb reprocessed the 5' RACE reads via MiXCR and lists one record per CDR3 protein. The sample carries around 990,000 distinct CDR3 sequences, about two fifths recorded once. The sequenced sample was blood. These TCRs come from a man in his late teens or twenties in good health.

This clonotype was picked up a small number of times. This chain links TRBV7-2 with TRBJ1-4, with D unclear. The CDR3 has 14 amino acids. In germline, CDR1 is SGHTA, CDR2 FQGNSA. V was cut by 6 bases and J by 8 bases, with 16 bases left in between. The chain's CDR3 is CASRTRVEGEKLFF. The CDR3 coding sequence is TGTGCCAGCAGAACCCGAGTGGAGGGCGAAAAACTGTTTTTT.

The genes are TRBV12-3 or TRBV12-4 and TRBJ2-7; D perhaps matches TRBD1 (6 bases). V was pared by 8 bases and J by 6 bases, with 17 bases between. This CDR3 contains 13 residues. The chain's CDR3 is CASGWGRGGEQYF. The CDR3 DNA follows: TGTGCCAGCGGTTGGGGCAGGGGTGGCGAGCAGTACTTC.

The chain's CDR3 is CASSPSGRQETQYF. The CDR3 DNA reads TGTGCCAGCTCACCATCGGGGCGCCAAGAGACCCAGTACTTC. The chain employs TRBV18 and TRBJ2-5, with D tentatively TRBD1 or TRBD2 (5 bases each). The V end was cut by 2 bases, the J end by 1 base, with 8 bases between. The CDR3 is made up of 14 amino acids. Germline V lookup: CDR1 KGHSH, CDR2 LQKENI.

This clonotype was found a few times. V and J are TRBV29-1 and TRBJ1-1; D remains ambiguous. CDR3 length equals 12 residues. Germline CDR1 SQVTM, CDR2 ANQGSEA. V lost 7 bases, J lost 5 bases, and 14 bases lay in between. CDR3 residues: CSEAEGQTEAFF. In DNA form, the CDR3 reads TGCAGCGAGGCGGAGGGCCAAACTGAAGCTTTCTTT.

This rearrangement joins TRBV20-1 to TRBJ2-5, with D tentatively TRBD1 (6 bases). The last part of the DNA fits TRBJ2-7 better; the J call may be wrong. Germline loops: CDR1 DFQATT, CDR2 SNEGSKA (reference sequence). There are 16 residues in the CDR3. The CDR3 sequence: CSARASYGTPFPEQYF. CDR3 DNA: TGCAGTGCTAGAGCCTCTTACGGGACACCCTTTCCCGAGCAGTACTTC.

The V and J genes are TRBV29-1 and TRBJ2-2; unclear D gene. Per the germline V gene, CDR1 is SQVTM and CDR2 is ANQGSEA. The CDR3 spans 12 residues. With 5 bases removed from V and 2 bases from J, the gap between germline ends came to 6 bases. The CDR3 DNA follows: TGCAGCGTTTCCCCCAACACCGGGGAGCTGTTTTTT. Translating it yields CSVSPNTGELFF.

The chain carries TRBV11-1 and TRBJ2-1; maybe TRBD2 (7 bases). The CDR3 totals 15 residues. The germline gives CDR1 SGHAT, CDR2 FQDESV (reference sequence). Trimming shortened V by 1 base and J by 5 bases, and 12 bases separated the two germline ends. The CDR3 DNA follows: TGTGCCAGCAGCTTAGATGCGGGGGCCAACAATGAGCAGTTCTTC. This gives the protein CASSLDAGANNEQFF.

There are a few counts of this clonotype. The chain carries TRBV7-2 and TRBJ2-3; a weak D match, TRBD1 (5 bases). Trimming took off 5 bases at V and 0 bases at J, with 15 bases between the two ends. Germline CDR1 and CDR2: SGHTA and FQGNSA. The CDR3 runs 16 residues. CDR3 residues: CASSQYRQSSTDTQYF. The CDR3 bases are TGTGCCAGCAGCCAATACAGACAGTCTAGCACAGATACGCAGTATTTT.

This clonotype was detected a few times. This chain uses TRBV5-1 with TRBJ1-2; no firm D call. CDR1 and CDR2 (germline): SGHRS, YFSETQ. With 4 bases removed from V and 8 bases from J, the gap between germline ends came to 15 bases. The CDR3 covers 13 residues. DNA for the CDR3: TGCGCCAGCAGCCTCCCCGCGGGTGAAGGCTACACCTTC. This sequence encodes CASSLPAGEGYTF.

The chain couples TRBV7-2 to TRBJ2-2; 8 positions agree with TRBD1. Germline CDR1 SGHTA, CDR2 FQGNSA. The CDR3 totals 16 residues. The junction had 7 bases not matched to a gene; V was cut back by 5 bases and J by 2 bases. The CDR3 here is CASSDGQGYNTGELFF. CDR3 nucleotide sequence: TGTGCCAGCAGCGACGGACAGGGTTACAACACCGGGGAGCTGTTTTTT.

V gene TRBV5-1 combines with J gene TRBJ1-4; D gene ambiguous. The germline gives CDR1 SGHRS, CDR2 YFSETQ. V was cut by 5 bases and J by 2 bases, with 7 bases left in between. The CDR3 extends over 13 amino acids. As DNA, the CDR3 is TGCGCCAGCAGACGGGAGACTAATGAAAAACTGTTTTTT. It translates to CASRRETNEKLFF. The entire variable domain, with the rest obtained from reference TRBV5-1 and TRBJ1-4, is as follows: KAGVTQTPRYLIKTRGQQVTLSCSPISGHRSVSWYQQTPGQGLQFLFEYFSETQRNKGNFPGRFSGRQFSNSRSEMNVSTLELGDSALYLCASRRETNEKLFFGSGTQLSVL.

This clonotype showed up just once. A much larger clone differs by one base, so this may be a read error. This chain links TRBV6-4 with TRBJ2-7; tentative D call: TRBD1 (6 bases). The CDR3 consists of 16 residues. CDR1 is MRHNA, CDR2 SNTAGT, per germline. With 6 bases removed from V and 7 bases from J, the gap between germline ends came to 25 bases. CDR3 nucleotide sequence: TGTGCCAGCAGCGTTACAGGGCTGGGGCCTTACAATGAGCAGTACTTC. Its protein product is CASSVTGLGPYNEQYF.

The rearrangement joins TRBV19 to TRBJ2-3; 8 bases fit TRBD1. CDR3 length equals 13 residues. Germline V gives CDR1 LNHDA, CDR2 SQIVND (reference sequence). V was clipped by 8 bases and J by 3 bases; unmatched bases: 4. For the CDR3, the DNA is TGTGCCAGTGAGGACAGGGTGACAGATACGCAGTATTTT. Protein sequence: CASEDRVTDTQYF.

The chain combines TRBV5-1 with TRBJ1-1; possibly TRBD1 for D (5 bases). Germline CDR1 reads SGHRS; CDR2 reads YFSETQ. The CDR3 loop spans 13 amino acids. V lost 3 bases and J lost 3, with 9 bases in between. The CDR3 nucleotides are TGCGCCAGCAGCTCGGGACCTTACACTGAAGCTTTCTTT. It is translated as CASSSGPYTEAFF.

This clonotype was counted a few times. The CDR3 loop is CASSQVSSSYNEQFF. The CDR3, as DNA: TGCGCCAGCAGCCAAGTAAGCTCTTCCTACAATGAGCAGTTCTTC. V usage is TRBV4-1 and J usage is TRBJ2-1; D is uncertain. Germline CDR1 reads MGHRA; CDR2 reads YSYEKL. With 1 base removed from V and 1 base from J, the gap between germline ends came to 8 bases. The CDR3 loop spans 15 amino acids.

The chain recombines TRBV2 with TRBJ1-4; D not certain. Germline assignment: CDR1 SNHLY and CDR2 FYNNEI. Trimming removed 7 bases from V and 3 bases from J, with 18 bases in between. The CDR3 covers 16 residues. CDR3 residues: CASTRDVGKPNEKLFF. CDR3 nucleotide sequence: TGTGCCAGCACCCGCGACGTTGGGAAACCTAATGAAAAACTGTTTTTT. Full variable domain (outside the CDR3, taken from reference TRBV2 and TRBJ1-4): EPEVTQTPSHQVTQMGQEVILRCVPISNHLYFYWYRQILGQKVEFLVSFYNNEISEKSEIFDDQFSVERPDGSNFTLKIRSTKLEDSAMYFCASTRDVGKPNEKLFFGSGTQLSVL.

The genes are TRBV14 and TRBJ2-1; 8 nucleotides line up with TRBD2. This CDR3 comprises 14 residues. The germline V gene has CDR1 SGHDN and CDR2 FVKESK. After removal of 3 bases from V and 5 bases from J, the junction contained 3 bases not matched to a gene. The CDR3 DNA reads TGTGCCAGCAGCCACAGCGGGGGCAACAATGAGCAGTTCTTC. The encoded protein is CASSHSGGNNEQFF.

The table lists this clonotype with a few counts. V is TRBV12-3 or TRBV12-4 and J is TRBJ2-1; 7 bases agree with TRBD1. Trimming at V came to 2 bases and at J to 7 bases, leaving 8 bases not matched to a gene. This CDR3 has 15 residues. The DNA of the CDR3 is TGTGCCAGCAGTTTATTATTGACAGGGCGGAATGAGCAGTTCTTC. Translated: CASSLLLTGRNEQFF.

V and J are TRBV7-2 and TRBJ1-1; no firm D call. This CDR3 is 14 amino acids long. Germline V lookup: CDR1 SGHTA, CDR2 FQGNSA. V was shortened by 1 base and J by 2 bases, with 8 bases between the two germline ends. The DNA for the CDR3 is TGTACCAGCAGCTTAGAGGCAGCCAACACTGAAGCTTTCTTT. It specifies CTSSLEAANTEAFF.

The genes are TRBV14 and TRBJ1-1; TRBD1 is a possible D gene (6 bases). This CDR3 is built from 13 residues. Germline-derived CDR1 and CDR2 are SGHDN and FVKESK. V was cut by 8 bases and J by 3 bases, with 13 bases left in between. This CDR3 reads CASSYNRDTEAFF. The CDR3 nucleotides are TGTGCCAGCTCTTATAACAGGGACACTGAAGCTTTCTTT.

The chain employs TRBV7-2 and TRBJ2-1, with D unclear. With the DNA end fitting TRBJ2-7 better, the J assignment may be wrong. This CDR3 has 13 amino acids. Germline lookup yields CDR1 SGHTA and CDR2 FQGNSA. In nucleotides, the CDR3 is TGTGCCAGCAGCTTCACCCCCTACAATGAGCAGTACTTC. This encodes CASSFTPYNEQYF.

The CDR3 bases are TGTGCCAGCGTAGGACAGGGGGCAGATACGCAGTATTTT. This translates into CASVGQGADTQYF. The chain is built from TRBV6-1 and TRBJ2-3; 10 nucleotides align to TRBD1. Germline V gives CDR1 MNHNS, CDR2 SASEGT. The J segment lost 4 bases and the V segment lost 8 bases, leaving 3 bases of the junction unmatched. This CDR3 is 13 amino acids long.

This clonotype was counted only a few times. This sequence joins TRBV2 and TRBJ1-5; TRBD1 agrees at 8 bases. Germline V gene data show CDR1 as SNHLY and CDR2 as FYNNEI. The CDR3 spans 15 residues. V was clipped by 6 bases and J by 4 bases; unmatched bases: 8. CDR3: CASRVDRGGNQPQHF. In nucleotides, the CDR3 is TGTGCCAGCAGGGTAGACAGGGGTGGGAATCAGCCCCAGCATTTT.

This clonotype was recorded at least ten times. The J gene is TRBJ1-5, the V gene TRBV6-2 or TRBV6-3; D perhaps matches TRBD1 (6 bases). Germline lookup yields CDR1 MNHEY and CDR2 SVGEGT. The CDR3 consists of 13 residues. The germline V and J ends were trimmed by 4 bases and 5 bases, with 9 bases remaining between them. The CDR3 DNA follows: TGTGCCAGCAGTTCCTACAGGGATCAGCCCCAGCATTTT. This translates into CASSSYRDQPQHF.

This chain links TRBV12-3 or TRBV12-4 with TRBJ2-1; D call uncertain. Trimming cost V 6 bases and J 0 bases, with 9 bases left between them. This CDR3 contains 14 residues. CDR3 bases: TGTGCCAGCAGCCCGCGACCCTCCTACAATGAGCAGTTCTTC. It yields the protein CASSPRPSYNEQFF.

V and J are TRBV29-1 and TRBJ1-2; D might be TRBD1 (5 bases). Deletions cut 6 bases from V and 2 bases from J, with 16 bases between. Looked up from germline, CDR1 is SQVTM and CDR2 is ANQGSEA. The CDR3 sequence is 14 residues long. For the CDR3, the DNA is TGCAGCGTACCAACGGGGGGTTTAAACTATGGCTACACCTTC. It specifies CSVPTGGLNYGYTF.

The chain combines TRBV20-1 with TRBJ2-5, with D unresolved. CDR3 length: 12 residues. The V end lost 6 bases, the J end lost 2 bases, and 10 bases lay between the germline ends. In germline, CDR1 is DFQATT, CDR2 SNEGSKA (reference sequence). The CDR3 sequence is CSAWEQQETQYF. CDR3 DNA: TGCAGTGCCTGGGAACAGCAAGAGACCCAGTACTTC.